Below are 15 T cell receptor beta chains sequenced from a single sample in a study of blood T cell repertoires in COVID-19. Sequencing used immunoSEQ multiplex PCR; TCRdb keeps in-frame clones, though not all of them. The sample carries 160,000 or so clones, approximately 86% recorded once. The sequenced sample consisted of peripheral blood. The receptors stem from a woman between 65 and 79 years old with acute or convalescent COVID-19.

This clone showed up just a few times. The gene calls are TRBV30 and TRBJ1-5; D is perhaps TRBD1 (6 bases). From germline, CDR1 is GTSNPN and CDR2 SVGIG (reference sequence). The CDR3 length is 14 residues. Trimming pared 1 base from V and 8 bases from J, leaving 15 bases between. The CDR3 protein is CAWSAGGQGKPQHF. CDR3 bases: TGTGCCTGGAGTGCGGGGGGCCAAGGCAAGCCCCAGCATTTT.

The chain has TRBV19 and TRBJ2-2; D gene unclear. CDR1 LNHDA and CDR2 SQIVND come from the germline V gene (reference sequence). Trimming cost V 8 bases and J 7 bases, with 14 bases left between them. This CDR3 spans 13 amino acids. The CDR3 here is CASGWPSGGELFF. The CDR3 nucleotides read TGTGCCAGTGGTTGGCCAAGTGGCGGGGAGCTGTTTTTT.

The CDR3 sequence: CASSPRTTGELFF. In DNA, the CDR3 is TGTGCCAGCTCACCGCGGACTACCGGGGAGCTGTTTTTT. V is TRBV18 and J is TRBJ2-2, with a weak D call TRBD2 (5 bases). CDR1 and CDR2 from the germline V gene are KGHSH and LQKENI. Trimming pared 3 bases from V and 5 bases from J, leaving 7 bases between. The CDR3 has 13 residues.

The genes are TRBV5-6 and TRBJ2-2, with TRBD2 matching 9 bases. The CDR3 is made up of 17 amino acids. The trim removed 2 bases at V and 6 bases at J, leaving 11 bases unmatched. Germline V gene lookup returns CDR1 SGHDT and CDR2 YYEEEE. The CDR3 region is CASSFRLAGGLSGELFF. As DNA, the CDR3 is TGTGCCAGCAGCTTTAGACTCGCGGGGGGGCTCTCCGGGGAGCTGTTTTTT.

V gene TRBV5-6 combines with J gene TRBJ2-1; 15 nucleotides match TRBD2. Germline-derived CDR1 and CDR2 are SGHDT and YYEEEE. The CDR3 totals 18 residues. The trim removed 2 bases at V and 4 bases at J, leaving 7 bases unmatched. The CDR3 loop reads CASSFRTSGGAGYNEQFF. CDR3 coding DNA: TGTGCCAGCAGCTTTCGGACTAGCGGGGGGGCCGGGTACAATGAGCAGTTCTTC.

The chain links TRBV2 to TRBJ1-2, with 7 bases identical to TRBD1. The germline CDR1 and CDR2 sequences are SNHLY and FYNNEI. This CDR3 region has 14 residues. The trim removed 0 bases at V and 8 bases at J, leaving 6 bases unmatched. CDR3: CASSEALQGKGYTF. CDR3 DNA: TGTGCCAGCAGTGAAGCGTTACAGGGGAAAGGCTACACCTTC.

The chain couples TRBV11-1 to TRBJ1-3, with 10 positions matching TRBD1. Germline lookup yields CDR1 SGHAT and CDR2 FQDESV (reference sequence). The CDR3 runs to 15 residues. With 6 bases clipped from V and 2 bases from J, the junction kept 4 bases outside the gene matches. CDR3 nucleotide sequence: TGTGCCAGCAGACGCGGGACAGGGGCTGGAAACACCATATATTTT. It codes for CASRRGTGAGNTIYF.

V usage is TRBV6-5 and J usage is TRBJ2-7, with 8 bases identical to TRBD2. The germline gives CDR1 MNHEY, CDR2 SVGAGI. The CDR3 is 14 amino acids. The CDR3 nucleotides read TGTGCAAGTAGCGGGACCAGGGTATCCCGGGAGCAGTACTTC. Its translation: CASSGTRVSREQYF.

A single count supports this clone. The J gene is TRBJ2-7, the V gene TRBV5-5; 8 bases line up with TRBD1. The length of the CDR3 is 13 residues. CDR1 is SGHKS and CDR2 is YYEKEE in the germline V gene (reference sequence). V trimming: 3 bases; J trimming: 3 bases; junction bases outside the gene matches: 2. In DNA, the CDR3 is TGTGCCAGCAGCTACGACAGGGGCTACGAGCAGTACGTC. Translating gives CASSYDRGYEQYV.

This clone occurred once. The chain has TRBV2 and TRBJ1-1; TRBD1 is a possible D gene (5 bases). With 11 bases removed from V and 1 base from J, the gap between germline ends came to 14 bases. This CDR3 has 13 residues. CDR1 and CDR2 from the germline V gene are SNHLY and FYNNEI. The CDR3 reads CAGNLQENTEAFF. The CDR3 region has the DNA TGTGCCGGAAATCTACAGGAGAACACTGAAGCTTTCTTT.

The V call is TRBV28, the J call TRBJ1-6; unclear D gene. This CDR3 is built from 19 residues. Germline CDR1 reads MDHEN; CDR2 reads SYDVKM. V was clipped by 3 bases and J by 0 bases, with 18 bases between them. CDR3 sequence reads: CASSLRAHPTSSYNSPLHF. The CDR3 DNA is TGTGCCAGCAGTTTGAGAGCTCATCCAACGAGCTCCTATAATTCACCCCTCCACTTT.

The rearrangement uses TRBV6-5 and TRBJ1-2, with 8 bases aligning to TRBD1. With 7 bases clipped from V and 4 bases from J, the junction kept 11 bases outside the gene matches. This CDR3 spans 15 amino acids. The V gene's germline CDR1 is MNHEY and CDR2 SVGAGI. The CDR3, as DNA: TGTGCCAGCACCTCTGAACAGGGGGGTGTCTATGGCTACACCTTC. It codes for CASTSEQGGVYGYTF.

V is TRBV5-6 and J is TRBJ1-2; D is unresolved. Deletions cut 3 bases from V and 8 bases from J, with 11 bases between. Germline assignment: CDR1 SGHDT and CDR2 YYEEEE. The CDR3 extends over 12 amino acids. CDR3 in DNA: TGTGCCAGCAGCTGGGCAGGCGGGGGCTACACCTTC. This gives the protein CASSWAGGGYTF.

This chain joins TRBV18 and TRBJ1-1, with 8 positions matching TRBD1. Per germline, CDR1 KGHSH and CDR2 LQKENI. The CDR3 spans 13 residues. V lost 3 bases, J lost 11 bases, and 8 bases stayed unmatched. As DNA, the CDR3 is TGTGCCAGCTCACCCCTACAGGGGGATGCGGCTTTCTTT. It is translated as CASSPLQGDAAFF.

CDR3 DNA sequence: TGTGCCAGCAGCCGCTCGACAGTCAACTATGGCTACACCTTC. It specifies CASSRSTVNYGYTF. The rearrangement uses TRBV4-2 and TRBJ1-2; possible D gene TRBD1, 5 bases. V was pared by 4 bases and J by 2 bases, with 11 bases between. The CDR3 runs 14 residues. CDR1 and CDR2 from the germline V gene are LGHNA and YNFKEQ.